Sequencing of this T cell receptor beta chain was carried out in a study of T cells in Graves' hyperthyroidism and ophthalmopathy. This clonotype was counted a few times. Deletions cut 4 bases from V and 0 bases from J, with 11 bases between. Germline V gene data show CDR1 as SGHRS and CDR2 as YFSETQ. The CDR3 is made up of 15 amino acids. It was RNA transcripts that yielded the amplified TCR beta CDR3 regions. TCR CDR3 regions were first amplified by RT-PCR with HTBI primers. TCRdb re-derived calls from the multiplex PCR reads in MiXCR, one entry per CDR3 protein. The profile shows hundreds of thousands of distinct CDR3 sequences, about 20% of them singletons.

The chain joins TRBV5-1 to TRBJ1-3, with D unresolved. The TCR comes from a man aged 25-45 years with Graves' ophthalmopathy. The sequenced material came from blood. This chain's CDR3 is CASSPSGYSGNTIYF. The CDR3 nucleotides read TGCGCCAGCAGCCCTAGCGGGTACTCTGGAAACACCATATATTTT.